The present entry profiles one T cell receptor beta chain with its context. Its specificity is unknown. There are 14 residues in the CDR3. V lost 7 bases and J lost 6, with 19 bases in between. The germline gives CDR1 MGHDK, CDR2 SYGVNS. These data belong to a study of T cells after yellow fever vaccination. Study-level results: It was the secondary response that reached its peak faster, day 5 versus 15, but it was weaker.

MiXCR was run by TCRdb on the 5' RACE reads, yielding one entry per CDR3 protein. The table shows about 260,000 distinct CDR3 sequences, with about 5.2% occurring only once. J is TRBJ2-7 and V is TRBV25-1; tentatively, D is TRBD2 (7 bases). Sequences were derived from CD4+ T cells sorted from PBMCs, sampled on the day of the yellow fever booster vaccination. This clonotype was sampled from a man in his late teens or twenties who received the YFV17D yellow fever vaccine. CDR3 bases: TGTGCCAGCAAACCCGGGGGGCAGGTCGGCGAGCAGTACTTC. This sequence encodes CASKPGGQVGEQYF.